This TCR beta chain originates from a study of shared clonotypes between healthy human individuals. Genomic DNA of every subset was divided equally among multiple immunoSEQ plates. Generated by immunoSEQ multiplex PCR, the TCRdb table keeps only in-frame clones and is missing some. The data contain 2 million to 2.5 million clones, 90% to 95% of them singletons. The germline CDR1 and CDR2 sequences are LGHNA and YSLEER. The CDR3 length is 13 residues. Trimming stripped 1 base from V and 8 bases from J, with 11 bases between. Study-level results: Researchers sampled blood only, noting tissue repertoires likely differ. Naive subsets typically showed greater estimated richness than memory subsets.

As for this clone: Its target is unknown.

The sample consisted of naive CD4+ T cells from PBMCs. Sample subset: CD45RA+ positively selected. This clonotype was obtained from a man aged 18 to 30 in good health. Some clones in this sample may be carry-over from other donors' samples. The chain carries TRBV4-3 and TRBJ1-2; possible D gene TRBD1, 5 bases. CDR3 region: CASSQAGGYGYTF. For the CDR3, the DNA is TGCGCCAGCAGCCAAGCCGGGGGTTACGGCTACACCTTC.